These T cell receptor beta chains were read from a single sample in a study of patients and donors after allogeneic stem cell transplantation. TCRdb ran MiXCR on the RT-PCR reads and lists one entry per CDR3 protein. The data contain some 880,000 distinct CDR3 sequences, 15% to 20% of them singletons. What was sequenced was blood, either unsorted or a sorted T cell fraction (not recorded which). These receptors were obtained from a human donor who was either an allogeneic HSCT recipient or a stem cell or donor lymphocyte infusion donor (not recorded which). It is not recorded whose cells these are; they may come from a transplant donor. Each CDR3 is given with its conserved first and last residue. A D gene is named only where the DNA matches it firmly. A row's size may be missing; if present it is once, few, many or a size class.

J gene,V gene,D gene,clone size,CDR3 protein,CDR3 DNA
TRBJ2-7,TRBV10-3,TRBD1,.,CAISDRDRVTYEQYF,TGTGCCATCAGTGACAGGGACAGGGTCACCTACGAGCAGTACTTC
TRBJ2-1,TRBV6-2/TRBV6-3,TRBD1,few,CASRGGQGELYEQFF,TGTGCCAGCAGGGGGGGACAGGGGGAACTTTATGAGCAGTTCTTC
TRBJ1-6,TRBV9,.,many,CASSGSFLEGEPLHF,TGTGCCAGCAGCGGCTCCTTCCTCGAGGGGGAACCCCTCCACTTT
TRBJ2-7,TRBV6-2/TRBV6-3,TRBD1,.,CASEGAASSYEQYF,TGTGCCAGCGAGGGGGCGGCGAGCTCCTACGAGCAGTACTTC
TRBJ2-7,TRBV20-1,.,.,CSARDWTSYEQYF,TGCAGTGCTAGAGATTGGACCTCCTACGAGCAGTACTTC
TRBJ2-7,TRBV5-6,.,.,CASSWGTTYEQYF,TGTGCCAGCAGCTGGGGGACAACCTACGAGCAGTACTTC
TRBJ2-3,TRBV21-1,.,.,CASSKRISTYTDTQYF,TGTGCCAGCAGCAAAAGGATCAGCACCTACACAGATACGCAGTATTTT
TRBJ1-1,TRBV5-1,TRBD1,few,CASSLGQGTAAFF,TGCGCCAGCAGCTTAGGACAGGGGACTGCAGCTTTCTTT
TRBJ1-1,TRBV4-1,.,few,CASSQGTSGTEAFF,TGCGCCAGCAGCCAAGGGACTTCCGGCACTGAAGCTTTCTTT
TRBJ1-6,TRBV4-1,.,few,CASRAHLYNSPLHF,TGCGCCAGCCGGGCCCATCTCTATAATTCACCCCTCCACTTT
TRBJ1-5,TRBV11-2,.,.,CASSLEGQYNQPQHF,TGTGCCAGCAGCTTAGAAGGACAGTATAATCAGCCCCAGCATTTT
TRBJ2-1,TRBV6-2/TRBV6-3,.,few,CASRDLSLSIYEQFF,TGTGCCAGCAGGGACCTAAGCCTCTCGATTTATGAGCAGTTCTTC
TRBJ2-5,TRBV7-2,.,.,CASSIDSREETQYF,TGTGCCAGCAGCATCGATAGCAGAGAAGAGACCCAGTACTTC
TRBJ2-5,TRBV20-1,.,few,CSAELGRLRETQYF,TGCAGTGCTGAATTAGGACGTCTGAGAGAGACCCAGTACTTC
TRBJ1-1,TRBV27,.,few,CASSLSVHKQEAFF,TGTGCCAGCAGTTTGAGCGTACACAAGCAGGAAGCTTTCTTT
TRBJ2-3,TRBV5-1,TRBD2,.,CASDRGAGETDTQYF,TGCGCCAGCGACCGTGGGGCGGGAGAGACAGATACGCAGTATTTT
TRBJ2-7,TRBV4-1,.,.,CASAGQLTYEQYF,TGCGCCAGCGCGGGACAGTTGACCTACGAGCAGTACTTC
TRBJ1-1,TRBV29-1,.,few,CSVERDPRSAFF,TGCAGCGTTGAGCGGGACCCCCGGTCAGCTTTCTTT
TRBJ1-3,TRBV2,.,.,CASSEPAGGETGNTIYF,TGTGCCAGCAGTGAACCGGCGGGGGGCGAGACTGGAAACACCATATATTTT
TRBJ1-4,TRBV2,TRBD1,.,CASRGTGRREKLFF,TGTGCCAGCAGGGGGACAGGGAGGCGAGAAAAACTGTTTTTT
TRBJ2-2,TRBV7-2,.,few,CASSLDIYSGELFF,TGTGCCAGCAGCTTGGACATTTACAGCGGGGAGCTGTTTTTT
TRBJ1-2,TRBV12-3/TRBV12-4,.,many,CASSLIRSYGYTF,TGTGCCAGCAGTTTAATACGGAGCTATGGCTACACCTTC
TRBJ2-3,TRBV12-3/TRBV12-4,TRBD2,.,CASSLIASGSTDTQYF,TGTGCCAGCAGTTTAATCGCTAGCGGCAGCACAGATACGCAGTATTTT
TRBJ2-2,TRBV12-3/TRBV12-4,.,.,CASSPTGPAFTGELFF,TGTGCCAGCAGTCCAACAGGCCCAGCGTTCACCGGGGAGCTGTTTTTT
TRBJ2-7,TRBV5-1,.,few,CASSRDSAEQYF,TGCGCCAGCAGCCGTGACAGTGCCGAGCAGTACTTC
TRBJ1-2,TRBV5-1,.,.,CASSLAGGKVYGYTF,TGCGCCAGCAGCTTGGCCGGAGGCAAGGTCTATGGCTACACCTTC
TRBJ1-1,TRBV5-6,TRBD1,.,CASSLGTGNMNTEAFF,TGTGCCAGCAGCCTTGGGACAGGCAATATGAACACTGAAGCTTTCTTT
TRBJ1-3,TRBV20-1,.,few,CSAQLAGNTIYF,TGCAGTGCCCAGCTAGCGGGAAACACCATATATTTT
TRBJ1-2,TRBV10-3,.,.,CAISGGNGYTF,TGTGCCATCAGCGGAGGGAACGGCTACACCTTC
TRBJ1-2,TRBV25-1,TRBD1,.,CASSDSRTGGYGYTF,TGTGCCAGCAGTGATTCACGAACAGGGGGCTATGGCTACACCTTC
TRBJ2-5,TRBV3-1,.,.,CASSQDSSTTKETQYF,TGTGCCAGCAGCCAAGATAGTTCCACGACCAAAGAGACCCAGTACTTC
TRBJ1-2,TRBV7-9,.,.,CASSPPLDNLETF,TGTGCCAGCAGCCCACCCTTAGACAACCTCGAGACCTTC
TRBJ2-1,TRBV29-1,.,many,CSVEIGGNEQFF,TGCAGCGTTGAAATCGGGGGAAATGAGCAGTTCTTC
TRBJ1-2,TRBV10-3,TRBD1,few,CAITEDRVLGYTF,TGTGCCATCACCGAGGACAGGGTGCTTGGCTACACCTTC
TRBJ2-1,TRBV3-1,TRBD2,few,CASSQDISGRASEQFF,TGTGCCAGCAGCCAAGATATCAGCGGGAGGGCCTCTGAGCAGTTCTTC
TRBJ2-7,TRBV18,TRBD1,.,CASSSRDRVKGEQYF,TGTGCCAGCTCCTCTCGGGACAGGGTTAAGGGCGAGCAGTACTTC
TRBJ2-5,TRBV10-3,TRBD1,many,CAISVGQQETQYF,TGTGCCATCAGTGTGGGACAGCAAGAGACCCAGTACTTC
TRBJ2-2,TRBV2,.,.,CASSDVRDGELFF,TGTGCCAGCAGTGATGTTCGGGACGGGGAGCTGTTTTTT
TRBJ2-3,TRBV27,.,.,CASSSPRRGHTDTQYF,TGTGCCAGCAGTTCCCCCCGCCGGGGGCACACAGATACGCAGTATTTT
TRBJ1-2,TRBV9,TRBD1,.,CASSVVIGQGARGYTF,TGTGCCAGCAGCGTAGTTATCGGACAGGGGGCACGGGGCTACACCTTC
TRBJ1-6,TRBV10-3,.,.,CASAGEGSPLHF,TGTGCATCGGCAGGGGAAGGCTCACCCCTCCACTTT
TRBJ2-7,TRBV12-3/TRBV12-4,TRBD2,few,CASSTLAGIPEQYF,TGTGCCAGCAGCACACTAGCGGGAATCCCCGAGCAGTACTTC
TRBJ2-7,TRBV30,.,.,CAWSRGGEGEQYF,TGTGCCTGGAGTCGAGGGGGGGAGGGGGAGCAGTACTTC
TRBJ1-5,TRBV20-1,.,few,CSAPGLNSNQPQHF,TGCAGTGCCCCGGGACTTAATAGCAATCAGCCCCAGCATTTT
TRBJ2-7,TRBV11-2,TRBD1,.,CASILGTGQKESSYEQYF,TGTGCCAGCATCCTAGGGACAGGGCAGAAGGAGAGCTCCTACGAGCAGTACTTC
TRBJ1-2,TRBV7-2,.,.,CASSLEGGPNYGYTF,TGTGCCAGCAGCTTAGAGGGGGGGCCTAACTATGGCTACACCTTC